This T cell receptor beta chain was documented in a study of blood T cell repertoires in COVID-19. Overall study: From T cells, B-cell-depleted T cells, or PBMCs came the material, which was cDNA or gDNA.

CDR3 length equals 17 residues. V shed 10 bases and J 1 base; nucleotides not matched to a gene: 8. The germline gives CDR1 ENHRY, CDR2 SYGVKD. Under the authors' procedure: Quantification of nucleated cells was approximated via reference gene primer amplification. Libraries were prepared by immunoSEQ multiplex PCR; TCRdb keeps only in-frame clonotypes and omits some of them. V, J and clone size are those of that table, while D and trimming were read from the DNA. This table has about 150,000 clones, around 90% appearing once. The chain uses TRBV10-3 and TRBJ2-3; 16 bases are shared with TRBD2. Sequencing was performed on peripheral blood. The receptor comes from a woman aged 60-75 years with active or convalescent COVID-19. In nucleotides, the CDR3 is TGTGCCACCACAGGGACTAGCGGGGGGGCCGGCACAGATACGCAGTATTTT. It specifies CATTGTSGGAGTDTQYF.